This passage covers 27 T cell receptor beta chains from one sample sequenced in a study of response to subunit inactivated influenza vaccine. TCRdb reprocessed the RT-PCR reads with MiXCR, giving one entry per CDR3 protein. This table holds about 650,000 distinct CDR3 sequences, approximately 14% found once. The material sequenced was PBMCs from blood, taken 11 to 12 days after vaccination. The receptors derive from a man in his fifties or sixties who received an inactivated influenza vaccine.

The sample holds a few counts of this clonotype. This rearrangement joins TRBV9 to TRBJ2-1, with 10 nucleotides matching TRBD1. The CDR3 runs 14 residues. Germline V CDR1 and CDR2: SGDLS, YYNGEE. V was pared by 4 bases and J by 6 bases, with 4 bases of the junction left unmatched. The CDR3 protein is CASSLRTGGNEQFF. CDR3 nucleotide sequence: TGTGCCAGCAGCCTGCGGACAGGGGGCAATGAGCAGTTCTTC.

The CDR3 sequence: CAWSDRLLREQYF. For the CDR3, the DNA is TGTGCCTGGAGCGATCGCCTACTCCGCGAGCAGTACTTC. The gene calls are TRBV30 and TRBJ2-7; D unresolved. This CDR3 region has 13 residues. Germline V gives CDR1 GTSNPN, CDR2 SVGIG (reference sequence). V shed 3 bases and J shed 6 bases, with 15 bases lying between them.

This chain connects TRBV5-5 to TRBJ2-3, with TRBD1 matching 7 bases. The CDR3 is 15 residues long. V shed 0 bases, J shed 4 bases, and the junction held 5 bases outside the gene matches. Per the germline V gene, CDR1 is SGHKS and CDR2 is YYEKEE (reference sequence). The CDR3 sequence: CASSLAPDRPDTQYF. The CDR3 DNA reads as TGTGCCAGCAGCTTGGCCCCGGACAGGCCAGATACGCAGTATTTT.

The chain employs TRBV9 and TRBJ2-1; D not certain. The V and J ends lost 1 base and 10 bases respectively, with 3 bases between them. This CDR3 comprises 10 residues. Per the germline V gene, CDR1 is SGDLS and CDR2 is YYNGEE. CDR3 in DNA: TGTGCCAGCAGCGTACGGGAGCAGTTCTTC. It is translated as CASSVREQFF.

The chain links TRBV28 to TRBJ1-1; TRBD1 is a possible D gene (5 bases). This CDR3 region has 13 residues. The germline V and J ends were trimmed by 5 bases and 10 bases, with 17 bases remaining between them. The V gene's germline CDR1 is MDHEN and CDR2 SYDVKM. CDR3 DNA sequence: TGTGCCAGCAGTGTGCCCAGGGTTCAGCCAGCTTTCTTT. It encodes CASSVPRVQPAFF.

This CDR3 reads CSVRVYGQGYTEAFF. In DNA form, the CDR3 reads TGCAGTGTCAGAGTATACGGCCAGGGGTACACTGAAGCTTTCTTT. The V call is TRBV20-1, the J call TRBJ1-1; the D gene is possibly TRBD1 (6 bases). The germline gives CDR1 DFQATT, CDR2 SNEGSKA (reference sequence). The CDR3 spans 15 residues. The V end lost 7 bases, the J end lost 3 bases, and 21 bases lay between the germline ends.

This clonotype was observed at least ten times. The chain couples TRBV27 to TRBJ2-2; 13 positions match TRBD2. The CDR3 loop spans 22 amino acids. CDR1 and CDR2 (germline): MNHEY, SMNVEV (reference sequence). Unmatched junction bases numbered 16, after V lost 1 base and J lost 2 bases. As DNA, the CDR3 is TGTGCCAGCAGTTTATACCTACCGGGACTAGCGGGAACCAATACTAACACCGGGGAGCTGTTTTTT. Its protein is CASSLYLPGLAGTNTNTGELFF.

This clonotype has a handful of counts. The chain carries TRBV11-1 and TRBJ1-1; D possibly corresponds to TRBD1 (6 bases). Trimming shortened V by 5 bases and J by 4 bases, and 17 bases separated the two germline ends. Germline lookup yields CDR1 SGHAT and CDR2 FQDESV (reference sequence). This CDR3 is built from 15 residues. The CDR3 region has the DNA TGTGCCAGCAGCCGTCCCGTAGGACAGAGCACTGAAGCTTTCTTT. Translation: CASSRPVGQSTEAFF.

A few counts support this clonotype. The genes are TRBV7-9 and TRBJ2-1; the D call may be TRBD1 or TRBD2 (6 bases each). The CDR3 runs 14 residues. The germline V gene has CDR1 SEHNR and CDR2 FQNEAQ (reference sequence). Trimming left V 5 bases short and J 3 bases short, with 11 bases between. The CDR3 DNA reads as TGTGCCAGCAGCGCGAGGGGGGACTACAATGAGCAGTTCTTC. Its protein product is CASSARGDYNEQFF. The full variable domain, completed using reference TRBV7-9 and TRBJ2-1, is DTGVSQNPRHKITKRGQNVTFRCDPISEHNRLYWYRQTLGQGPEFLTYFQNEAQLEKSRLLSDRFSAERPKGSFSTLEIQRTEQGDSAMYLCASSARGDYNEQFFGPGTRLTVL.

The J gene is TRBJ2-7, the V gene TRBV29-1; the D gene is possibly TRBD2 (6 bases). Germline CDR1 and CDR2: SQVTM and ANQGSEA. V lost 6 bases, J lost 3 bases, and 21 bases lay in between. The CDR3 is made up of 15 amino acids. CDR3 residues: CSVAGQPGLLYEQYF. The DNA for the CDR3 is TGCAGCGTAGCCGGGCAGCCGGGACTTCTCTACGAGCAGTACTTC.

This clonotype has only a few counts. The chain joins TRBV24-1 to TRBJ2-1; a weak D match, TRBD2 (6 bases). The V end lost 3 bases, the J end lost 2 bases, and 13 bases lay between the germline ends. The CDR3 runs to 16 residues. CDR1 is KGHDR, CDR2 SFDVKD, per germline. CDR3 region: CATSDVSGTTYNEQFF. The CDR3 nucleotides read TGTGCCACCAGTGATGTTAGCGGTACAACCTACAATGAGCAGTTCTTC.

The sample holds a few counts of this clonotype. This chain joins TRBV6-1 and TRBJ2-1; 11 bases match TRBD2. Losses at the gene ends were 7 bases for V and 2 bases for J; bases not matched to a gene: 4. This CDR3 is built from 15 residues. The germline CDR1 and CDR2 sequences are MNHNS and SASEGT. The CDR3 is CASNVAGGPYNEQFF. The DNA for the CDR3 is TGTGCCAGCAACGTAGCGGGGGGGCCCTACAATGAGCAGTTCTTC.

In its sample, this clonotype was seen a few times. The chain joins TRBV20-1 to TRBJ2-7, with 9 bases lining up with TRBD2. V was pared by 1 base and J by 2 bases, with 6 bases of the junction left unmatched. Germline V lookup: CDR1 DFQATT, CDR2 SNEGSKA (reference sequence). The CDR3 spans 15 residues. CDR3 sequence: CSARALAGITYEQYF. The CDR3 DNA follows: TGCAGTGCTAGAGCTCTAGCGGGAATAACCTACGAGCAGTACTTC.

The chain has TRBV19 and TRBJ1-5, with TRBD1 as a possible D gene (6 bases). The germline CDR1 and CDR2 sequences are LNHDA and SQIVND (reference sequence). This CDR3 contains 15 residues. Trimming cost V 4 bases and J 3 bases, with 13 bases left between them. CDR3 loop: CASSKGVFPNQPQHF. For the CDR3, the DNA is TGTGCCAGTAGTAAGGGGGTTTTTCCCAATCAGCCCCAGCATTTT.

The chain joins TRBV5-1 to TRBJ2-3; 13 bases are shared with TRBD2. This CDR3 spans 17 amino acids. CDR1 SGHRS and CDR2 YFSETQ come from the germline V gene. V shed 4 bases, J shed 0 bases, and the junction held 5 bases outside the gene matches. The CDR3 loop is CASSMGLAGSSTDTQYF. CDR3 sequence (DNA): TGCGCCAGCAGCATGGGACTAGCGGGGTCTAGCACAGATACGCAGTATTTT.

The J gene is TRBJ1-1, the V gene TRBV6-1; no reliable D call. CDR1 is MNHNS and CDR2 is SASEGT in the germline V gene. This CDR3 is 13 amino acids long. The ends were cut back, 6 bases at V and 1 base at J, with 9 bases in the middle. Here the CDR3 reads CASRTVKNTEAFF. The CDR3 coding sequence is TGTGCCAGCAGAACAGTTAAGAACACTGAAGCTTTCTTT.

The chain joins TRBV9 to TRBJ1-5; D is ambiguous. The CDR3 length is 15 residues. Deletions cut 0 bases from V and 2 bases from J, with 9 bases between. Germline V gene sequence: CDR1 SGDLS, CDR2 YYNGEE. The DNA of the CDR3 is TGTGCCAGCAGCGTAGACCCTGGGGGCAATCAGCCCCAGCATTTT. This translates into CASSVDPGGNQPQHF.

This clonotype was counted a few times. The CDR3 reads CASSGVRDSEKLFF. The CDR3, as DNA: TGTGCCAGCAGCGGGGTCCGGGACTCCGAAAAACTGTTTTTT. The rearrangement uses TRBV2 and TRBJ1-4, with a possible D match to TRBD1 (5 bases). The V end lost 6 bases, the J end lost 8 bases, and 16 bases lay between the germline ends. CDR1 and CDR2 from the germline V gene are SNHLY and FYNNEI. The CDR3 is made up of 14 amino acids.

This clonotype was seen a few times. V usage is TRBV7-2 and J usage is TRBJ2-7; TRBD2 might be the D (6 bases). The CDR3 contains 13 residues. Germline-derived CDR1 and CDR2 are SGHTA and FQGNSA. Trimming left V 5 bases short and J 9 bases short, with 17 bases between. CDR3 protein: CASSPNMGGLQYF. DNA for the CDR3: TGTGCCAGCAGCCCTAATATGGGGGGTCTGCAGTACTTC.

The V call is TRBV12-3 or TRBV12-4, the J call TRBJ2-2, with 15 bases that match TRBD2. The V segment lost 8 bases and the J segment 7 bases; nucleotides outside the gene matches: 2. The CDR3 spans 14 residues. The CDR3 nucleotides are TGTGCCAGCCGGACTAGCGGGAGGGGCGGGGAGCTGTTTTTT. Protein product: CASRTSGRGGELFF.

In its sample, this clonotype was seen a few times. This chain joins TRBV6-2 or TRBV6-3 and TRBJ1-1; 7 bases fit TRBD1. Germline V lookup: CDR1 MNHEY, CDR2 SVGEGT. J gave up 2 bases and V 2 bases, and 8 bases lay outside the gene matches. This CDR3 spans 16 amino acids. As DNA, the CDR3 is TGTGCCAGCAGTTACGGACAGGCCAGGCGTAACACTGAAGCTTTCTTT. It yields the protein CASSYGQARRNTEAFF.

The chain is built from TRBV4-1 and TRBJ2-2; 7 nucleotides match TRBD2. The CDR3 spans 14 residues. Germline V gene sequence: CDR1 MGHRA, CDR2 YSYEKL. The trim removed 1 base at V and 6 bases at J, leaving 2 bases unmatched. Here the CDR3 reads CASSQGGGSGELFF. In nucleotides, the CDR3 is TGCGCCAGCAGCCAAGGGGGGGGTTCCGGGGAGCTGTTTTTT.

This clonotype was seen a handful of times. The V call is TRBV12-3 or TRBV12-4, the J call TRBJ1-1; 7 nucleotides align to TRBD1. The CDR3 has 14 residues. V shed 7 bases and J 4 bases; nucleotides not matched to a gene: 9. CDR3 sequence (DNA): TGTGCCAGCACCCCCGACAGGGTCGGCACTGAAGCTTTCTTT. This gives the protein CASTPDRVGTEAFF.

A few counts support this clonotype. This rearrangement joins TRBV6-5 to TRBJ2-6; 10 nucleotides agree with TRBD1. CDR1 is MNHEY, CDR2 SVGAGI, per germline. After removal of 4 bases from V and 1 base from J, the junction contained 10 bases not matched to a gene. The CDR3 covers 19 residues. The CDR3 loop reads CASSSMSTGGRSGANVLTF. The DNA for the CDR3 is TGTGCCAGCAGTTCCATGTCGACAGGGGGCCGTTCTGGGGCCAACGTCCTGACTTTC.

The V gene is TRBV27, the J gene TRBJ1-1; D not certain. Germline CDR1 MNHEY, CDR2 SMNVEV (reference sequence). The CDR3 consists of 13 residues. V was shortened by 0 bases and J by 11 bases, with 13 bases between the two germline ends. CDR3 coding DNA: TGTGCCAGCAGTTTATCGTTCGGGTCGGTGGCTTTCTTT. This encodes CASSLSFGSVAFF.

The chain recombines TRBV14 with TRBJ2-5; D gene uncertain. Germline V lookup: CDR1 SGHDN, CDR2 FVKESK. The CDR3 extends over 13 amino acids. V lost 4 bases and J 5 bases, leaving 11 bases between the germline ends. Written as DNA, the CDR3 is TGTGCCAGCAGCCGGAATACTGGGGAGACCCAGTACTTC. This sequence encodes CASSRNTGETQYF.

This clonotype was picked up many times. CDR3 coding DNA: TGCAGTGCTAGTAGCGGGATCTCCTACGAGCAGTACTTC. Translation: CSASSGISYEQYF. This sequence joins TRBV20-1 and TRBJ2-7, with TRBD2 identical over 8 bases. Germline loops: CDR1 DFQATT, CDR2 SNEGSKA (reference sequence). CDR3 size: 13 residues. V gave up 3 bases and J gave up 0 bases; unmatched junction bases: 1.